The next 28 T cell receptor beta chains were all read from a single sample in a study of HIV-infected children after antiretroviral therapy interruption. Described treatment: PENTA 11 planned treatment interruption arm or continuous ART arm. The TCR library was built from RNA with a 3' RACE protocol and unique molecular identifiers. Via MiXCR, TCRdb re-called the 3' RACE reads, giving one row per CDR3 protein. The repertoire includes about 15,000 distinct CDR3 sequences, about 3.6% of them detected once, and approximately 31% sits in the top ten. The starting material was CD45RO+ CD8+ T cells from PBMCs, pooled from several time points, obtained from a donor given antiretroviral therapy, either interrupted or continuous. Subset denoted: memory CD8+ CD45RO+ CD45RA- T cells. These receptors were obtained from a pool of human donors with HIV.

This clonotype was seen many times. The rearrangement links TRBV2 to TRBJ1-1; TRBD1 might be the D (5 bases). The CDR3 totals 15 residues. The germline V and J ends were trimmed by 3 bases and 0 bases, with 11 bases remaining between them. From germline, CDR1 is SNHLY and CDR2 FYNNEI. The CDR3 sequence is CASSEGRKVNTEAFF. In DNA, the CDR3 is TGTGCCAGCAGTGAGGGACGAAAGGTGAACACTGAAGCTTTCTTT.

The table lists this clonotype with a few counts. The chain has TRBV5-1 and TRBJ2-7; 10 bases match TRBD1. The CDR3 has 16 residues. The V gene end was trimmed by 4 bases and the J gene end by 3 bases; junction bases not matched to a gene: 10. In germline, CDR1 is SGHRS, CDR2 YFSETQ. CDR3 coding DNA: TGCGCCAGCAGCCTGGGCTGGGGGACAGGGGTCTACGAGCAGTACTTC. Translated: CASSLGWGTGVYEQYF.

This clonotype came up many times. This chain uses TRBV11-1 with TRBJ1-6, with D unclear. This CDR3 contains 15 residues. Per germline, CDR1 SGHAT and CDR2 FQDESV (reference sequence). Trimming took off 5 bases at V and 8 bases at J, with 16 bases between the two ends. CDR3 region: CASSPRNREDSPLHF. Written as DNA, the CDR3 is TGTGCCAGCAGCCCCAGAAACCGGGAGGATTCACCCCTCCACTTT. The variable domain in full, with the rest retrieved from reference TRBV11-1 and TRBJ1-6, is EAEVAQSPRYKITEKSQAVAFWCDPISGHATLYWYRQILGQGPELLVQFQDESVVDDSQLPKDRFSAERLKGVDSTLKIQPAELGDSAMYLCASSPRNREDSPLHFGNGTRLTVT.

This clonotype has ten or more counts. The V gene is TRBV6-1, the J gene TRBJ2-1; 9 nucleotides match TRBD1. The CDR3 extends over 14 amino acids. Trimming removed 10 bases from V and 5 bases from J; junction bases left unmatched: 9. Germline V CDR1 and CDR2: MNHNS, SASEGT. The chain's CDR3 is CATPRDRDHNEQFF. In nucleotides, the CDR3 is TGTGCCACGCCCCGGGACAGGGACCACAATGAGCAGTTCTTC.

At least ten counts were recorded for this clonotype. This rearrangement joins TRBV4-2 to TRBJ2-1; 12 bases map to TRBD2. The length of the CDR3 is 16 residues. Germline CDR1 is LGHNA and CDR2 is YNFKEQ. The V gene end was trimmed by 0 bases and the J gene end by 4 bases; junction bases not matched to a gene: 1. CDR3 region: CASSQDGTSGYNEQFF. Here the CDR3 DNA reads TGTGCCAGCAGCCAAGATGGGACTAGCGGGTACAATGAGCAGTTCTTC.

Many counts were recorded for this clonotype. V usage is TRBV29-1 and J usage is TRBJ2-7, with 10 bases aligning to TRBD1. Germline CDR1 and CDR2: SQVTM and ANQGSEA. The trim removed 5 bases at V and 4 bases at J, leaving 5 bases unmatched. The CDR3 extends over 13 amino acids. The CDR3 bases are TGCAGCGTTTATGACAGGGGGCCGTACGAGCAGTACTTC. It codes for CSVYDRGPYEQYF.

This clonotype occurred many times. The V call is TRBV12-3 or TRBV12-4, the J call TRBJ2-1, with 7 bases aligning to TRBD1. The ends lost 1 base at V and 6 bases at J; junction bases unmatched: 6. The CDR3 runs 15 residues. CDR3: CASSLGGGWSNEQFF. CDR3 sequence (DNA): TGTGCCAGCAGTTTAGGAGGGGGCTGGTCCAATGAGCAGTTCTTC.

This clonotype is classed as medium-sized. The V gene is TRBV4-2, the J gene TRBJ2-7; 10 bases agree with TRBD2. With 2 bases clipped from V and 0 bases from J, the junction kept 1 base outside the gene matches. The length of the CDR3 is 15 residues. CDR1 and CDR2 (germline): LGHNA, YNFKEQ. The DNA of the CDR3 is TGTGCCAGCAGCCAACTAGCGGGAGCCTCCTACGAGCAGTACTTC. This translates into CASSQLAGASYEQYF.

This clonotype ranks as medium-sized. The V and J genes are TRBV6-6 and TRBJ2-7; TRBD1 matches 7 bases. Germline CDR1 is MNHNY and CDR2 is SVGAGI (reference sequence). The V gene end was trimmed by 11 bases and the J gene end by 2 bases; junction bases not matched to a gene: 3. This CDR3 contains 11 residues. The CDR3: CAHGTAYEQYF. The CDR3, as DNA: TGTGCCCACGGGACAGCCTACGAGCAGTACTTC.

Many counts were recorded for this clonotype. J is TRBJ2-7 and V is TRBV12-3 or TRBV12-4; either TRBD1 or TRBD2 may supply D (5 bases each). This CDR3 region has 17 residues. The ends were cut back, 0 bases at V and 0 bases at J, with 15 bases in the middle. Here the CDR3 reads CASSLADVGDDSYEQYF. CDR3 sequence (DNA): TGTGCCAGCAGTTTAGCGGACGTGGGGGACGACTCCTACGAGCAGTACTTC.

This clonotype was recorded at least ten times. V gene TRBV18 combines with J gene TRBJ1-1; no firm D call. CDR3 size: 15 residues. The germline CDR1 and CDR2 sequences are KGHSH and LQKENI. V dropped 3 bases and J dropped 0 bases, with 11 bases sitting between them. CDR3 nucleotides: TGTGCCAGCTCACCGAACCATCGGGTGAACACTGAAGCTTTCTTT. This sequence encodes CASSPNHRVNTEAFF.

This clonotype was found a few times. The chain recombines TRBV5-1 with TRBJ2-3; 9 nucleotides match TRBD2. The CDR3 is 16 amino acids. V trimming: 0 bases; J trimming: 4 bases; junction bases outside the gene matches: 6. CDR1 is SGHRS and CDR2 is YFSETQ in the germline V gene. CDR3 coding DNA: TGCGCCAGCAGCTTGGCGGCGGGGGGGCCCCCAGATACGCAGTATTTT. Translating it yields CASSLAAGGPPDTQYF. The whole variable domain, filled in from reference TRBV5-1 and TRBJ2-3, reads KAGVTQTPRYLIKTRGQQVTLSCSPISGHRSVSWYQQTPGQGLQFLFEYFSETQRNKGNFPGRFSGRQFSNSRSEMNVSTLELGDSALYLCASSLAAGGPPDTQYFGPGTRLTVL.

The chain links TRBV11-2 to TRBJ2-2; D ambiguous. Germline V CDR1 and CDR2: SGHAT, FQNNGV. CDR3 length: 16 residues. The V end was cut by 5 bases, the J end by 10 bases, with 23 bases between. This chain's CDR3 is CASSLSTGRIVEELFF. CDR3 bases: TGTGCCAGCAGCCTCTCCACCGGACGGATCGTCGAGGAGCTGTTTTTT.

This clonotype was recorded at least ten times. The V and J genes are TRBV10-2 and TRBJ2-3; no clear D. The CDR3 spans 11 residues. In germline, CDR1 is WSHSY, CDR2 SAAADI. Trimming took 7 bases from V and 6 from J, leaving 8 bases between them. The CDR3 loop is CASTFGDTQYF. CDR3 DNA sequence: TGCGCCAGCACCTTTGGGGATACGCAGTATTTT.

This clonotype was observed many times. The CDR3 nucleotides read TGTGCCAGCGGGTACGGAGCGTCCTACGAGCAGTACTTC. Translation: CASGYGASYEQYF. J is TRBJ2-7 and V is TRBV27, with D unclear. This CDR3 is 13 amino acids long. Trimming removed 8 bases from V and 1 base from J, with 12 bases in between. CDR1 is MNHEY and CDR2 is SMNVEV in the germline V gene (reference sequence).

This clonotype has a count of ten or more. The chain combines TRBV20-1 with TRBJ2-5; possibly TRBD2 for D (6 bases). The CDR3 runs 13 residues. V lost 5 bases and J 2 bases, leaving 12 bases between the germline ends. CDR1 is DFQATT, CDR2 SNEGSKA, per germline (reference sequence). CDR3 nucleotide sequence: TGCAGTGCTCCGCGGGGTCAACAAGAGACCCAGTACTTC. Amino acids: CSAPRGQQETQYF.

This clonotype was counted at least ten times. This chain uses TRBV11-3 with TRBJ2-3; D is unresolved. Germline CDR1 SGHNT, CDR2 YENEEA. CDR3 length: 12 residues. The V and J ends lost 3 bases and 0 bases respectively, with 1 base between them. The CDR3 DNA reads TGTGCCAGCAGCTTGAGCACAGATACGCAGTATTTT. Its translation: CASSLSTDTQYF.

There are many counts of this clonotype. This sequence joins TRBV13 and TRBJ1-1; TRBD1 might be the D (6 bases). The CDR3 has 13 amino acids. Trimming cost V 6 bases and J 5 bases, with 13 bases left between them. Germline values: CDR1 PRHDT, CDR2 FYEKMQ (reference sequence). As DNA, the CDR3 is TGTGCCAGCAGGTATAACCAGGGGACTGAAGCTTTCTTT. Amino acids: CASRYNQGTEAFF.

This clonotype was seen many times. The chain couples TRBV27 to TRBJ2-1, with 15 bases that match TRBD2. The V gene end was trimmed by 7 bases and the J gene end by 9 bases; junction bases not matched to a gene: 13. The CDR3 covers 17 residues. Germline V CDR1 and CDR2: MNHEY, SMNVEV (reference sequence). The CDR3: CASILFGTSGGTGEQFF. The CDR3 DNA reads as TGTGCCAGCATCCTCTTTGGGACTAGCGGGGGGACTGGTGAGCAGTTCTTC.

At least ten counts were recorded for this clonotype. The chain joins TRBV6-1 to TRBJ2-2; TRBD2 is a possible D gene (5 bases). Deletions cut 7 bases from V and 8 bases from J, with 23 bases between. Germline assignment: CDR1 MNHNS and CDR2 SASEGT. The CDR3 runs to 16 residues. CDR3 loop: CASILKGPPEDGELFF. The CDR3 DNA is TGTGCCAGCATTCTAAAGGGCCCTCCGGAGGATGGGGAGCTGTTTTTT.

In its sample, this clonotype was seen many times. The chain carries TRBV4-1 and TRBJ2-3; 8 nucleotides line up with TRBD2. The V gene end was trimmed by 1 base and the J gene end by 0 bases; junction bases not matched to a gene: 12. Germline CDR1 is MGHRA and CDR2 is YSYEKL. The CDR3 covers 19 residues. CDR3 region: CASSQVLGLRGASTDTQYF. CDR3 nucleotides: TGCGCCAGCAGCCAAGTCCTGGGACTGCGGGGGGCCAGCACAGATACGCAGTATTTT.

Sample share makes this clonotype medium-sized (0.01 to 0.1%). The V and J genes are TRBV4-2 and TRBJ2-2, with 9 bases identical to TRBD2. Unmatched junction bases numbered 0, after V lost 1 base and J lost 3 bases. CDR1 LGHNA and CDR2 YNFKEQ come from the germline V gene. This CDR3 comprises 15 residues. The CDR3 sequence is CASSQGTSDTGELFF. The CDR3 DNA follows: TGTGCCAGCAGCCAAGGGACTAGCGACACCGGGGAGCTGTTTTTT.

This clonotype was counted at least ten times. The genes are TRBV29-1 and TRBJ1-1; D possibly corresponds to TRBD1 (5 bases). This CDR3 contains 14 residues. Germline lookup yields CDR1 SQVTM and CDR2 ANQGSEA. V lost 0 bases and J lost 4, with 12 bases in between. CDR3 in amino acids: CSVEDRSRATEAFF. The CDR3 DNA reads TGCAGCGTTGAAGATCGGAGCAGGGCCACTGAAGCTTTCTTT.

This clonotype was detected many times. This chain uses TRBV3-1 with TRBJ2-7; D possibly uses TRBD1 or TRBD2 (6 bases each). CDR1 and CDR2 from the germline V gene are LGHDT and YNNKEL (reference sequence). The CDR3 contains 14 residues. V was trimmed by 2 bases and J by 6 bases, leaving 14 bases between them. Written as DNA, the CDR3 is TGTGCCAGCAGCCAACTTTTTGGGGGGCGCGAGCAGTACTTC. It specifies CASSQLFGGREQYF.

This clonotype was seen many times. The genes are TRBV12-3 or TRBV12-4 and TRBJ1-5; D perhaps matches TRBD1 (5 bases). The V gene lost 6 bases and the J gene lost 2 bases, with 14 bases spanning the gap. The CDR3 totals 15 residues. The CDR3 nucleotides read TGTGCCAGCAGATTGGGGGATGTCGGCAATCAGCCCCAGCATTTT. Translation: CASRLGDVGNQPQHF.

The sample holds many counts of this clonotype. The rearrangement uses TRBV6-2 or TRBV6-3 and TRBJ2-7; the D call may be TRBD1 or TRBD2 (5 bases each). V was pared by 2 bases and J by 0 bases, with 8 bases between. The CDR3 totals 14 residues. Germline lookup yields CDR1 MNHEY and CDR2 SVGEGT. The CDR3 region has the DNA TGTGCCAGCAGTTACCGGGACGACTCCTACGAGCAGTACTTC. It yields the protein CASSYRDDSYEQYF.

This clonotype was recorded many times. The chain joins TRBV7-6 to TRBJ2-7; D unclear. V was cut by 6 bases and J by 3 bases, with 12 bases left in between. The CDR3 loop spans 13 amino acids. In germline, CDR1 is SGHVS, CDR2 FNYEAQ. The CDR3 coding sequence is TGTGCCAGCAGTCTATTTCCCCACTACGAGCAGTACTTC. This sequence encodes CASSLFPHYEQYF.

This clonotype was observed at least ten times. The V call is TRBV27, the J call TRBJ2-1; TRBD1 or TRBD2 may be the D gene (5 bases each). V lost 5 bases and J lost 3, with 20 bases in between. Germline CDR1 reads MNHEY; CDR2 reads SMNVEV (reference sequence). The CDR3 length is 17 residues. The CDR3 protein is CASSPQTPGASYNEQFF. CDR3 DNA sequence: TGTGCCAGCAGTCCCCAGACACCCGGGGCAAGCTACAATGAGCAGTTCTTC.